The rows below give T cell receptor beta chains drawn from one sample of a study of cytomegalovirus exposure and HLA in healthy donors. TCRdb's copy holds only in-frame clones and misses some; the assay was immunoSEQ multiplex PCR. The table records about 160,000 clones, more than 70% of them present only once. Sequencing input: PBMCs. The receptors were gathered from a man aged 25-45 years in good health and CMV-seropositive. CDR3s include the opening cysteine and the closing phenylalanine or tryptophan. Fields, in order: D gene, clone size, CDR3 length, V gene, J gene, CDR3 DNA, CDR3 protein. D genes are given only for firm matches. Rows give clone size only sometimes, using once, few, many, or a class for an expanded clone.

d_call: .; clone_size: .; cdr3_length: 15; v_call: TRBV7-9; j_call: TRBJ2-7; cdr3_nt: TGTGCCAGCAGCCCAGACCCCGCGGGAACCTACGAGCAGTACTTC; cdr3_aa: CASSPDPAGTYEQYF
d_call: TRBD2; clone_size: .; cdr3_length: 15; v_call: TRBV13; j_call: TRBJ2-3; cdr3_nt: TGTGCCAGCAGCCGGCCGGGAGGGCCCACAGATACGCAGTATTTT; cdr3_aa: CASSRPGGPTDTQYF
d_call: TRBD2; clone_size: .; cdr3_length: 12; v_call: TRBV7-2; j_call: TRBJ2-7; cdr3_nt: TGTGCCAGCAGCACTGTACTAGCGGGGCTGTACTTC; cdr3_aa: CASSTVLAGLYF
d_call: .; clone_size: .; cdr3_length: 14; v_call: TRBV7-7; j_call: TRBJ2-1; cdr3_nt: TGTGCTAGCAGCTTGGAGGGAACCTACAATGAGCAGTTCTTC; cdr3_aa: CASSLEGTYNEQFF
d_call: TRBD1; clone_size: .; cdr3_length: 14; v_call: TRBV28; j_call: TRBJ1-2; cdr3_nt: TGTGCCAGCAGTTTTCAGGGGGCAAAGTATGGCTACACCTTC; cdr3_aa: CASSFQGAKYGYTF
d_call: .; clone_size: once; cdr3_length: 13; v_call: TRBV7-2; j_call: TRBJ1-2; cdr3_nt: TGTGCCAGCAGCCCTGACAGAGACTATGGCTACACCTTC; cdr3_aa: CASSPDRDYGYTF
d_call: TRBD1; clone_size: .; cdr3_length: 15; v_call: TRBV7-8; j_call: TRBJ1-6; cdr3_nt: TGTGCCAGCAGCCCCCGACAGGGTTATAATTCACCCCTCCACTTT; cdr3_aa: CASSPRQGYNSPLHF
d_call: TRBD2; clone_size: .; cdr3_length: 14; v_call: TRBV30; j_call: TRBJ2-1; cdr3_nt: TGTGCCTGGATCTTAGCGGGGGTACGCAGTGAGCAGTTCTTC; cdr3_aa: CAWILAGVRSEQFF
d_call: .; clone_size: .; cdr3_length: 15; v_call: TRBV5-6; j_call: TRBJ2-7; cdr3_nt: TGTGCCAGCAGCTTGGTGGCAGGGAAAGCCTACGAGCAGTACTTC; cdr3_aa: CASSLVAGKAYEQYF
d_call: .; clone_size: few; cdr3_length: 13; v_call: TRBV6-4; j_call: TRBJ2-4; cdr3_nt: TGTGCCAGCAGTGAAATAGGGGGTAACATTCAGTACTTC; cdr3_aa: CASSEIGGNIQYF
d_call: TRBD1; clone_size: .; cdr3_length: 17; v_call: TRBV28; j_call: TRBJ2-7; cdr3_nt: TGTGCCAGCAGTCCTGGGGGGTGGGGACAGGACCCCTACGAGCAGTACTTC; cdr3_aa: CASSPGGWGQDPYEQYF
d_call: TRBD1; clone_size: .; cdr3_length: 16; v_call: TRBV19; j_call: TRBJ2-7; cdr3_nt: TGTGCCAGTAGTTTCGGGACAGGGGGCAATGCCTACGAGCAGTACTTC; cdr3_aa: CASSFGTGGNAYEQYF
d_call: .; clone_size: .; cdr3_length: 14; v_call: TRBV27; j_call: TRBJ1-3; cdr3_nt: TGTGCCAGCAGTCCTGCGGGGCCTGGAAACACCATATATTTT; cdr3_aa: CASSPAGPGNTIYF
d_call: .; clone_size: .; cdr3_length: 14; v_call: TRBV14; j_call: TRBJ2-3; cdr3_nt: TGTGCCAGCAGTCTGGACACTCCTCGGGATACGCAGTATTTT; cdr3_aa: CASSLDTPRDTQYF
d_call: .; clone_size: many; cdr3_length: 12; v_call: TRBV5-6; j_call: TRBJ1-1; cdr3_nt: TGTGCCAGCAGCCCCGGGTCAGATGAAGCTTTCTTT; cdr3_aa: CASSPGSDEAFF
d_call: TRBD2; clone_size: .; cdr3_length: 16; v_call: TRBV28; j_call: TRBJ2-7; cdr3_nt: TGTGCCAGCAGTTCAGCGGGACTAGCGGGAGACAACGAGCAGTACTTC; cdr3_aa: CASSSAGLAGDNEQYF
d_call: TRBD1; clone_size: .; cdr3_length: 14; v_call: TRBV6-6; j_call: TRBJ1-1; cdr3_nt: TGTGCCAGCAGTTCGGTGACAGGGGGGGCTGAAGCTTTCTTT; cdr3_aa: CASSSVTGGAEAFF
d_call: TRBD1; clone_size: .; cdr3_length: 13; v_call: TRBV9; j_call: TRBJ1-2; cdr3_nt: TGTGCCAGCAGCCCGGAGGGGGCCTATGGCTACACCTTC; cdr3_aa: CASSPEGAYGYTF
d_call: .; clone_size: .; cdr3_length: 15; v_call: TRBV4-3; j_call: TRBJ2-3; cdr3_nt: TGCGCCAGCAGCCAAGATGCAGGTTACACAGATACGCAGTATTTT; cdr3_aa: CASSQDAGYTDTQYF
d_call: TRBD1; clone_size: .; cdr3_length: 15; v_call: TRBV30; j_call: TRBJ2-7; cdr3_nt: TGTGCCTGGAGTTTATCCGGACAGGGAGGCGACGAGCAGTACTTC; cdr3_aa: CAWSLSGQGGDEQYF
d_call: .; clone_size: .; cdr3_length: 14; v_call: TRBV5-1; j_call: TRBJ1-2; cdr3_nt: TGCGCCACCGCTGGAGATTGGATGGGCTATGGCTACACCTTC; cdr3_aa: CATAGDWMGYGYTF
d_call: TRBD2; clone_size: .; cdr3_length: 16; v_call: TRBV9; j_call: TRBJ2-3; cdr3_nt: TGTGCCAGCAGCCCTACGGGAGCGGGGGGGACAGATACGCAGTATTTT; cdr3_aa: CASSPTGAGGTDTQYF
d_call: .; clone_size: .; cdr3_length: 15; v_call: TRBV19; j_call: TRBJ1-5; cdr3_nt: TGTGCCAGTAGTATAGTACAGGGTGGCAATCAGCCCCAGCATTTT; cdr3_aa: CASSIVQGGNQPQHF
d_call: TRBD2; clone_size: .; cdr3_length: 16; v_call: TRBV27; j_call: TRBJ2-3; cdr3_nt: TGTGCCAGCAGTTTTTCAGCGGGGGCCGGCACAGATACGCAGTATTTT; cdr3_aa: CASSFSAGAGTDTQYF
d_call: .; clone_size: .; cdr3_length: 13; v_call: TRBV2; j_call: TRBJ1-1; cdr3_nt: TGTGCCAGCAGGTACGACAGGAACACTGAAGCTTTCTTT; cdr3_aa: CASRYDRNTEAFF
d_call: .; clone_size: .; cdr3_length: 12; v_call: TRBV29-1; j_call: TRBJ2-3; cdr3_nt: TGCAGCGTTGTATTCGGGGCAGATACGCAGTATTTT; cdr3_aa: CSVVFGADTQYF
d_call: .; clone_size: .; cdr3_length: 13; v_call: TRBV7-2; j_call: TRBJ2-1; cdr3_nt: TGTGCCAGCAGCTCCTCGGGATACAATGAGCAGTTCTTC; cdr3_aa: CASSSSGYNEQFF
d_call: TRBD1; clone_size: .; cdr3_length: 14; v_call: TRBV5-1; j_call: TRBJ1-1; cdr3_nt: TGCGCCAGCAGCTGGGACAGGGGGCACACTGAAGCTTTCTTT; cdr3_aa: CASSWDRGHTEAFF
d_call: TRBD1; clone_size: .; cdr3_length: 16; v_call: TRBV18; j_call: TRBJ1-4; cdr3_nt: TGTGCCAGCTCACAACAGGACAGGGGTTCTAATGAAAAACTGTTTTTT; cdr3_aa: CASSQQDRGSNEKLFF
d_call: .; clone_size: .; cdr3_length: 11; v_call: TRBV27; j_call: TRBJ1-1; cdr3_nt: TGTGCCAGCTCTACAGGGATTAGTGCTTTCTTT; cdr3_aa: CASSTGISAFF
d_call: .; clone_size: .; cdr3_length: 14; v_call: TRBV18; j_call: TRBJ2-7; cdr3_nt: TGTGCCAGCTCACCATCACCGACTACCTACGAGCAGTACTTC; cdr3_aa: CASSPSPTTYEQYF
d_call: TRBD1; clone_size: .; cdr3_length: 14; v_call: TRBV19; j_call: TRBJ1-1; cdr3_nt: TGTGCCAGTAGTGCAGGACAGGGGCCCACTGAAGCTTTCTTT; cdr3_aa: CASSAGQGPTEAFF
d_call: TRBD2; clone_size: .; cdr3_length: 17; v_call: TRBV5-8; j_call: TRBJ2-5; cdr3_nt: TGTGCCAGCAGTCAGGGACTAGCGGGGCCTTTACAAGAGACCCAGTACTTC; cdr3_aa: CASSQGLAGPLQETQYF
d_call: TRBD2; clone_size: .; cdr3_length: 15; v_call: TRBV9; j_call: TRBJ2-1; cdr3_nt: TGTGCCAGCAGCGTAGTGTTCGGGAGGGGCAATGAGCAGTTCTTC; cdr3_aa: CASSVVFGRGNEQFF
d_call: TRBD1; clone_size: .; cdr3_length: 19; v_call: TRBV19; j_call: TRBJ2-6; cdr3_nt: TGTGCCAGTAGTCCAGGGGGCACCCTTATCTTTTCTGGGGCCAACGTCCTGACTTTC; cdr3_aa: CASSPGGTLIFSGANVLTF
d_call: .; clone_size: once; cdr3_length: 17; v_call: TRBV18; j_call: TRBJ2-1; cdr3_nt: TGTGCCAGCCGGCAAGGGGGAGGGAGGGCCTTTCGGAATGAGCAGTTCTTC; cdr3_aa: CASRQGGGRAFRNEQFF
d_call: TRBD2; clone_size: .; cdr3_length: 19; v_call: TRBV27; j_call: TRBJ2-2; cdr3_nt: TGTGCCAGCAGCCTGAAACCGGGACTAGCGGGGGGGTTCACCGGGGAGCTGTTTTTT; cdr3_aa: CASSLKPGLAGGFTGELFF
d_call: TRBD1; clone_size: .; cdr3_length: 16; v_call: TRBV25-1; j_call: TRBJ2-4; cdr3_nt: TGTGCCAGCAGTGAGACAGGGGCGTTAGGCAAAAACATTCAGTACTTC; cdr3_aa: CASSETGALGKNIQYF
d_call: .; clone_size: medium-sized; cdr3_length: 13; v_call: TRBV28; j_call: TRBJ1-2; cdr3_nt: TGTGCCAGCACCCCGGGCGGGGGGGTTGGCTACACCTTC; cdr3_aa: CASTPGGGVGYTF